This TCR beta chain was sequenced in a study of blood T cell repertoires in COVID-19. Overall study: Acute-phase and convalescent COVID-19 samples originated in the United States, Italy and Spain. T cells, B-cell-depleted T cells, or PBMCs provided the cDNA or gDNA that served as material.

CDR3 length: 15 amino acids. Per germline, CDR1 SGHAT and CDR2 FQDESV (reference sequence). With V trimmed by 1 base and J by 6 bases, 5 bases remained unmatched. Per the study methods: Nucleated cell number was recorded as an estimate derived from reference gene primer amplification. Here immunoSEQ multiplex PCR was the method, and the copy in TCRdb shows in-frame clones only, minus some. V and J calls and clone size come straight from that table; D and trimming were deduced from the DNA. The sample carries tens of thousands of clones, 77% recorded once. This clone was observed a single time. The source material was peripheral blood. The gene calls are TRBV11-1 and TRBJ2-2; 7 bases line up with TRBD1. The source of this sequence is a woman in her seventies with active or convalescent COVID-19. This chain's CDR3 is CASSLGGQMSGELFF. For the CDR3, the DNA is TGTGCCAGCAGCTTAGGGGGACAGATGTCCGGGGAGCTGTTTTTT. Full variable domain (outside the CDR3, taken from reference TRBV11-1 and TRBJ2-2): EAEVAQSPRYKITEKSQAVAFWCDPISGHATLYWYRQILGQGPELLVQFQDESVVDDSQLPKDRFSAERLKGVDSTLKIQPAELGDSAMYLCASSLGGQMSGELFFGEGSRLTVL.